One and the same sample provided the 5 T cell receptor beta chains below, sequenced in a study of blood T cells in healthy people across ages. The second PCR ran roughly 6 to 12 cycles with a sample-barcoded 5' primer and J-beta primers. TCRdb re-derived calls from the 5' RACE reads in MiXCR, one entry per CDR3 protein. Of 720,000 or so distinct CDR3 sequences in the sample, 40% to 45% were seen once. Material for sequencing was blood. These TCRs come from a man at least 80 years old in good health.

There are a few counts of this clonotype. The chain recombines TRBV7-2 with TRBJ1-6; TRBD1 aligns across 9 bases. The CDR3 is 15 residues long. Germline-derived CDR1 and CDR2 are SGHTA and FQGNSA. The trim removed 5 bases at V and 7 bases at J, leaving 6 bases unmatched. CDR3 sequence: CASSNTGGVNSPLHF. The CDR3 nucleotides are TGTGCCAGCAGCAATACAGGGGGCGTAAATTCACCCCTCCACTTT.

The gene calls are TRBV11-1 and TRBJ2-5, with TRBD2 matching 15 bases. This CDR3 spans 17 amino acids. CDR1 and CDR2 (germline): SGHAT, FQDESV (reference sequence). V dropped 4 bases and J dropped 5; count of bases not matched to a gene: 8. The CDR3 region is CASSSWTSGRAGETQYF. The DNA of the CDR3 is TGTGCCAGCAGCTCTTGGACTAGCGGGAGGGCAGGGGAGACCCAGTACTTC.

V gene TRBV5-1 combines with J gene TRBJ2-3; 7 bases are a match to TRBD1. CDR1 and CDR2 (germline): SGHRS, YFSETQ. With 5 bases clipped from V and 2 bases from J, the junction kept 5 bases outside the gene matches. The CDR3 loop spans 14 amino acids. The CDR3 sequence: CASRRDSHTDTQYF. CDR3 bases: TGCGCCAGCAGGAGGGACAGTCACACAGATACGCAGTATTTT.

The V gene is TRBV20-1, the J gene TRBJ2-3; a weak D match, TRBD2 (6 bases). The CDR3 is made up of 13 amino acids. The V end was cut by 3 bases, the J end by 3 bases, with 10 bases between. Germline V gene data show CDR1 as DFQATT and CDR2 as SNEGSKA (reference sequence). CDR3 DNA: TGCAGTGCTAGTGGCGGGATGACAGATACGCAGTATTTT. This translates into CSASGGMTDTQYF.

The chain uses TRBV11-2 and TRBJ2-5, with 8 bases fitting TRBD2. The CDR3 runs to 11 residues. From germline, CDR1 is SGHAT and CDR2 FQNNGV. Trimming cost V 8 bases and J 7 bases; bases outside gene matches: 3. The CDR3 DNA reads TGTGCCAGCCGGGGGGGCTCGACCCAGTACTTC. This sequence encodes CASRGGSTQYF.